Each of the 13 T cell receptor beta chains below was sequenced from the same sample in a study of blood T cell repertoires in COVID-19. This table comes from immunoSEQ multiplex PCR, and its TCRdb copy is limited to in-frame clones, with some not included. This table has roughly 110,000 clones, around 80% appearing once. The sample comprised peripheral blood. These receptors originate from a woman between 55 and 75 years old with acute or convalescent COVID-19.

The chain carries TRBV6-6 and TRBJ1-1; D not certain. Germline CDR1 is MNHNY and CDR2 is SVGAGI (reference sequence). V was pared by 5 bases and J by 1 base, with 8 bases between. The CDR3 runs 13 residues. The CDR3 nucleotides read TGTGCCAGCAGTAGGACTGCGAACACTGAAGCTTTCTTT. It codes for CASSRTANTEAFF.

The chain employs TRBV5-1 and TRBJ1-2; weak D call: TRBD1 (6 bases). Germline loops: CDR1 SGHRS, CDR2 YFSETQ. The CDR3 length is 14 residues. V dropped 1 base and J dropped 0 bases, with 7 bases sitting between them. This CDR3 reads CASSLTGTNYGYTF. The CDR3 nucleotides read TGCGCCAGCAGCTTGACAGGGACTAACTATGGCTACACCTTC.

This clone was seen a single time. The V gene is TRBV7-9, the J gene TRBJ2-7, with 8 bases that match TRBD1. After removal of 5 bases from V and 3 bases from J, the junction contained 3 bases not matched to a gene. The V gene's germline CDR1 is SEHNR and CDR2 FQNEAQ (reference sequence). The CDR3 is made up of 13 amino acids. The CDR3 spells CASSQGAYYEQYF. The CDR3 region has the DNA TGTGCCAGCAGCCAGGGGGCCTACTACGAGCAGTACTTC.

As DNA, the CDR3 is TGTGCCTGGACCGACAGGGGGCGGAACACTGAAGCTTTCTTT. It encodes CAWTDRGRNTEAFF. This sequence joins TRBV30 and TRBJ1-1, with 10 nucleotides matching TRBD1. This CDR3 has 14 residues. With 4 bases clipped from V and 1 base from J, the junction kept 3 bases outside the gene matches. Germline assignment: CDR1 GTSNPN and CDR2 SVGIG (reference sequence).

The chain couples TRBV28 to TRBJ2-7; TRBD1 matches 11 bases. V gave up 3 bases and J gave up 7 bases; unmatched junction bases: 11. The CDR3 runs to 16 residues. From germline, CDR1 is MDHEN and CDR2 SYDVKM. CDR3 coding DNA: TGTGCCAGCAGTTTCCACACCCCCGGGACAGGGGGGGAGCAGTACTTC. It yields the protein CASSFHTPGTGGEQYF.

This chain uses TRBV14 with TRBJ2-7, with TRBD2 matching 13 bases. J was trimmed by 5 bases and V by 1 base; bases with no gene match: 5. Germline assignment: CDR1 SGHDN and CDR2 FVKESK. The CDR3 is 16 residues long. The CDR3 sequence: CASSQVRGLAGNEQYF. As DNA, the CDR3 is TGTGCCAGCAGCCAAGTAAGGGGACTAGCGGGAAACGAGCAGTACTTC. Full variable domain (missing parts from reference TRBV14 and TRBJ2-7): EAGVTQFPSHSVIEKGQTVTLRCDPISGHDNLYWYRRVMGKEIKFLLHFVKESKQDESGMPNNRFLAERTGGTYSTLKVQPAELEDSGVYFCASSQVRGLAGNEQYFGPGTRLTVT.

This chain joins TRBV7-2 and TRBJ1-1, with D perhaps TRBD1 (5 bases). From germline, CDR1 is SGHTA and CDR2 FQGNSA. This CDR3 comprises 18 residues. Trimming took off 5 bases at V and 5 bases at J, with 27 bases between the two ends. Here the CDR3 DNA reads TGTGCCAGCAGCAGGGGCCCGGGACTCACAGGCAGCGGTACTGAAGCTTTCTTT. Translated, it gives CASSRGPGLTGSGTEAFF.

The chain uses TRBV6-5 and TRBJ2-1, with 8 nucleotides matching TRBD2. V was clipped by 7 bases and J by 8 bases; unmatched bases: 7. The germline CDR1 and CDR2 sequences are MNHEY and SVGAGI. CDR3 length: 13 residues. DNA for the CDR3: TGTGCCAGCAACCAGCGGGAGTTTCATGAGCAGTTCTTC. Translation gives CASNQREFHEQFF.

This rearrangement joins TRBV29-1 to TRBJ1-1; D gene unclear. CDR3 length equals 14 residues. Germline V CDR1 and CDR2: SQVTM, ANQGSEA. Deletions cut 5 bases from V and 3 bases from J, with 16 bases between. The CDR3 region has the DNA TGCAGCGTTTCCATCAGCCTGCTAGACACTGAAGCTTTCTTT. Protein sequence: CSVSISLLDTEAFF.

V is TRBV3-1 (or the pseudogene TRBV3-2) and J is TRBJ2-1; 9 bases align to TRBD2. The CDR3 runs to 16 residues. Trimming at V came to 4 bases and at J to 0 bases, leaving 4 bases not matched to a gene. Germline V gene lookup returns CDR1 LGHDT and CDR2 YNNKEL (reference sequence). The CDR3: CASSPPGLASYNEQFF. CDR3 coding DNA: TGTGCCAGCAGCCCGCCGGGACTAGCCTCCTACAATGAGCAGTTCTTC.

The chain combines TRBV12-3 or TRBV12-4 with TRBJ2-4; 7 bases align to TRBD2. V shed 3 bases and J 8 bases; nucleotides not matched to a gene: 4. The CDR3 is 13 residues long. This chain's CDR3 is CASSFLGGDIQYF. CDR3 in DNA: TGTGCCAGCAGTTTTCTGGGAGGGGACATTCAGTACTTC.

The chain recombines TRBV5-1 with TRBJ2-3, with D tentatively TRBD1 (6 bases). Germline V CDR1 and CDR2: SGHRS, YFSETQ. Trimming took off 0 bases at V and 3 bases at J, with 11 bases between the two ends. This CDR3 has 15 amino acids. The CDR3 DNA sequence: TGCGCCAGCAGCTTGGCCTCCGGACAGACAGATACGCAGTATTTT. Protein sequence: CASSLASGQTDTQYF.

V is TRBV30 and J is TRBJ2-2; possibly TRBD1 for D (6 bases). The CDR3 length is 13 residues. Germline values: CDR1 GTSNPN, CDR2 SVGIG (reference sequence). Deletions cut 5 bases from V and 1 base from J, with 8 bases between. CDR3 region: CAWGGQNTGELFF. The CDR3 region has the DNA TGTGCCTGGGGGGGACAGAACACCGGGGAGCTGTTTTTT.